Presented here are 10 T cell receptor beta chains from one specimen sequenced in a study of molecular identifiers for immune sequencing clone quantification. TCRdb redid the calling of the PCR reads with MiXCR, one entry per CDR3 protein. The table includes tens of thousands of distinct CDR3 sequences, about a sixth detected once. Material for sequencing was naive CD8+ T cells from blood, with Jurkat cell RNA spiked in. Subset meaning: FACS-sorted CD8+CD4-CCR7+CD45RA+ naive T cells. These receptors all stem from a human donor in good health. Some libraries in this study had Jurkat cell RNA spiked in.

Many counts were recorded for this clonotype. V is TRBV5-4 and J is TRBJ2-5; D gene unclear. Germline V gives CDR1 SGHNT, CDR2 YYREEE (reference sequence). Trimming removed 2 bases at V and 5 bases at J, with 13 bases between. The length of the CDR3 is 14 residues. CDR3 protein: CASSFGPEKETQYF. CDR3 DNA: TGTGCCAGCAGCTTCGGGCCAGAGAAGGAGACCCAGTACTTC.

This clonotype is deemed medium-sized (0.01 to 0.1%). V and J are TRBV28 and TRBJ2-1; D unclear. There are 15 residues in the CDR3. Trimming took 5 bases from V and 0 from J, leaving 11 bases between them. Germline V CDR1 and CDR2: MDHEN, SYDVKM. This CDR3 is CASSPRPNSYNEQFF. The CDR3 bases are TGTGCCAGCAGTCCCCGACCCAACTCCTACAATGAGCAGTTCTTC.

The sample holds many counts of this clonotype. Because the CDR3's place on the DNA is in doubt, the DNA is left out and the CDR3 is given as listed by TCRdb. The chain combines TRBV10-2 with TRBJ1-5; the table calls TRBD1, which could not be checked here. CDR1 is WSHSY and CDR2 is SAAADI in the germline V gene. The CDR3 sequence runs 18 residues, both termini included. CDR3 sequence reads: CASILVWGTHHSNQPQHF.

This clonotype was found many times. This chain joins TRBV3-1 and TRBJ1-1, with 11 bases lining up with TRBD1. CDR3 length: 15 residues. Per germline, CDR1 LGHDT and CDR2 YNNKEL (reference sequence). The V segment lost 2 bases and the J segment 5 bases; nucleotides outside the gene matches: 4. The CDR3 spells CASSQRGQGVTEAFF. The CDR3 region has the DNA TGTGCCAGCAGCCAAAGGGGACAGGGGGTGACTGAAGCTTTCTTT. The full variable domain, completed using reference TRBV3-1 and TRBJ1-1, is DTAVSQTPKYLVTQMGNDKSIKCEQNLGHDTMYWYKQDSKKFLKIMFSYNNKELIINETVPNRFSPKSPDKAHLNLHINSLELGDSAVYFCASSQRGQGVTEAFFGQGTRLTVV.

Ten or more counts support this clonotype. This sequence joins TRBV7-6 and TRBJ2-1; D is unclear. Germline CDR1 SGHVS, CDR2 FNYEAQ. V was cut by 1 base and J by 4 bases, with 8 bases left in between. The CDR3 contains 14 residues. CDR3 coding DNA: TGTGCCAGCAGCTTAGTCATAGGTTACAATGAGCAGTTCTTC. Encoded protein: CASSLVIGYNEQFF.

This clonotype is medium-sized within its sample. This CDR3 is CASSLGSSGSYEQYF. The CDR3 DNA is TGTGCCAGCAGCCTAGGGTCTAGCGGGAGTTACGAGCAGTACTTC. The gene calls are TRBV9 and TRBJ2-7, with TRBD2 matching 10 bases. The CDR3 covers 15 residues. Germline CDR1 is SGDLS and CDR2 is YYNGEE. J gave up 4 bases and V 4 bases, and 8 bases lay outside the gene matches.

As regards this clonotype: A read error may explain this, as a much larger clone is one base away. This chain joins TRBV11-2 and TRBJ2-7, with unresolved D. The CDR3 covers 12 residues. Germline assignment: CDR1 SGHAT and CDR2 FQNNGV. CDR3 sequence (DNA): TGTGTCAGCAGCCCCCTGGGCTACGAGCAGTACTTC. Translated, it gives CVSSPLGYEQYF.

This clonotype was recorded many times. The V gene is TRBV10-3, the J gene TRBJ2-3; 12 nucleotides agree with TRBD2. V lost 6 bases and J lost 14; bases outside the gene matches: 9. This CDR3 comprises 13 residues. Germline lookup yields CDR1 ENHRY and CDR2 SYGVKD. CDR3 nucleotide sequence: TGTGCCATCAGCCCCGCAACTAGCGGGAGGTCGTATTTT. It codes for CAISPATSGRSYF.

The table lists this clonotype with many counts. The chain employs TRBV11-2 and TRBJ1-1; D remains ambiguous. Germline V gene data show CDR1 as SGHAT and CDR2 as FQNNGV. The CDR3 spans 15 residues. Trimming stripped 1 base from V and 1 base from J, with 10 bases between. CDR3 region: CASSLVRFGNTEAFF. The CDR3 DNA sequence: TGTGCCAGCAGCTTAGTGAGGTTTGGGAACACTGAAGCTTTCTTT.

This clonotype was counted ten times or more. The chain joins TRBV11-2 to TRBJ1-1; D remains unclear. Germline V lookup: CDR1 SGHAT, CDR2 FQNNGV. The V end was cut by 4 bases, the J end by 1 base, with 13 bases between. The CDR3 length is 15 residues. The CDR3 DNA follows: TGTGCCAGCAGCTCGAGAAACGACCCGAACACTGAAGCTTTCTTT. Amino acid sequence: CASSSRNDPNTEAFF.